A selection of T cell receptor beta chains follows, all from one sample in a study of blood T cell repertoires in COVID-19. Some clones are missing from TCRdb's copy, which holds only in-frame ones; the method was immunoSEQ multiplex PCR. This table holds about 320,000 clones, more than 85% found once. Sequenced input: PBMCs or T cells enriched from blood (not recorded which). The receptors stem from a woman in her 30s who had been exposed to COVID-19. The CDR3 runs from the conserved cysteine through the conserved F or W. D genes are given only for firm matches.

CDR3: CASNRGQGALGANVLTF
D: TRBD1
J: TRBJ2-6
V: TRBV19

CDR3: CASSWGTGSGNQPQHF
D: TRBD1
J: TRBJ1-5
V: TRBV5-5

CDR3: CASSSGGFDGYTF
D: .
J: TRBJ1-2
V: TRBV5-1

CDR3: CSVGSVYGYTF
D: .
J: TRBJ1-2
V: TRBV29-1

CDR3: CSVHRISNTGELFF
D: .
J: TRBJ2-2
V: TRBV29-1

CDR3: CASSAQRGRETQYF
D: TRBD2
J: TRBJ2-5
V: TRBV7-9

CDR3: CASSLNVGGGTYEQYF
D: TRBD2
J: TRBJ2-7
V: TRBV7-8

CDR3: CASSWLEAGEQFF
D: .
J: TRBJ2-1
V: TRBV5-1

CDR3: CASSLAGVTRRETQYF
D: .
J: TRBJ2-5
V: TRBV7-9

CDR3: CASRGDTQGSPLHF
D: .
J: TRBJ1-6
V: TRBV2

CDR3: CASSPGLHGELFF
D: TRBD2
J: TRBJ2-2
V: TRBV11-2

CDR3: CASSLAWGEYGQGYEQYF
D: TRBD1
J: TRBJ2-7
V: TRBV7-2

CDR3: CASSPSIPGGRETQYF
D: .
J: TRBJ2-5
V: TRBV28

CDR3: CASVGQLNTEAFF
D: .
J: TRBJ1-1
V: TRBV3-1/TRBV3-2

CDR3: CSEQGDNEQFF
D: TRBD1
J: TRBJ2-1
V: TRBV20-1

CDR3: CASLGLAYNEQFF
D: TRBD2
J: TRBJ2-1
V: TRBV27

CDR3: CASSQSRLFSDSPSYNSPLHF
D: .
J: TRBJ1-6
V: TRBV18

CDR3: CSVEKIGDYGYTF
D: .
J: TRBJ1-2
V: TRBV29-1

CDR3: CASSLTGETQYF
D: .
J: TRBJ2-5
V: TRBV5-8

CDR3: CSVDRGLNTGELFF
D: .
J: TRBJ2-2
V: TRBV29-1

CDR3: CASSLKQGNYGYTF
D: .
J: TRBJ1-2
V: TRBV7-9

CDR3: CASSRGAGNLNEQFF
D: .
J: TRBJ2-1
V: TRBV5-1

CDR3: CATMGQGAGELFF
D: TRBD1
J: TRBJ2-2
V: TRBV24-1

CDR3: CASSLLRVPKPPASGYTF
D: .
J: TRBJ1-2
V: TRBV7-9

CDR3: CASSSLAGNQPQHF
D: .
J: TRBJ1-5
V: TRBV27

CDR3: CASSNRDRGVNEQYF
D: TRBD1
J: TRBJ2-7
V: TRBV7-3

CDR3: CASSSTGTSGGTYNEQFF
D: TRBD2
J: TRBJ2-1
V: TRBV7-3

CDR3: CSVAQGMNEKLFF
D: .
J: TRBJ1-4
V: TRBV29-1

CDR3: CASSDRTDRGRFGNQPQHF
D: TRBD1
J: TRBJ1-5
V: TRBV5-8

CDR3: CASSLAPPGQGIAGANVLTF
D: TRBD1
J: TRBJ2-6
V: TRBV7-6

CDR3: CASSPSSDTQYF
D: .
J: TRBJ2-3
V: TRBV18

CDR3: CASSLRASGEAGELFF
D: TRBD2
J: TRBJ2-2
V: TRBV7-3

CDR3: CASSGTFINYEQYF
D: .
J: TRBJ2-7
V: TRBV18

CDR3: CASIPPWRGKSNQPQHF
D: .
J: TRBJ1-5
V: TRBV5-8

CDR3: CASSLGGNSPLHF
D: .
J: TRBJ1-6
V: TRBV7-9

CDR3: CASRSLRQAINEKLFF
D: .
J: TRBJ1-4
V: TRBV19

CDR3: CASSLRETQYF
D: .
J: TRBJ2-5
V: TRBV5-1

CDR3: CASSYGGGRFEQYF
D: TRBD2
J: TRBJ2-7
V: TRBV6-5

CDR3: CASRPTSGGRNEQFF
D: TRBD2
J: TRBJ2-1
V: TRBV5-1

CDR3: CASSPVGGGNTIYF
D: .
J: TRBJ1-3
V: TRBV9

CDR3: CASSPPRLAGAPGGQFF
D: TRBD2
J: TRBJ2-1
V: TRBV18

CDR3: CASRGQGGYGYTF
D: TRBD1
J: TRBJ1-2
V: TRBV2

CDR3: CASSYRGNTEAFF
D: TRBD1
J: TRBJ1-1
V: TRBV27

CDR3: CSVEGQYTDTQYF
D: TRBD1
J: TRBJ2-3
V: TRBV29-1

CDR3: CASSQDYGGTNKDTQYF
D: .
J: TRBJ2-3
V: TRBV3-1/TRBV3-2

CDR3: CSASPTGVSGYTF
D: TRBD1
J: TRBJ1-2
V: TRBV20-1

CDR3: CASRIFGQGGNNEQFF
D: TRBD1
J: TRBJ2-1
V: TRBV19

CDR3: CASSPALGQGLQETQYF
D: .
J: TRBJ2-5
V: TRBV25-1

CDR3: CASRRDSNTEAFF
D: .
J: TRBJ1-1
V: TRBV5-1

CDR3: CASKRVGADGYTF
D: .
J: TRBJ1-2
V: TRBV6-5

CDR3: CASSVEQGAKSTGELFF
D: TRBD1
J: TRBJ2-2
V: TRBV9

CDR3: CASSLWGENEKLFF
D: .
J: TRBJ1-4
V: TRBV5-1

CDR3: CASSQLRVQPQHF
D: .
J: TRBJ1-5
V: TRBV4-2

CDR3: CASSEYRAPWSQPQHF
D: .
J: TRBJ1-5
V: TRBV6-1

CDR3: CASSLDAGTLQFF
D: .
J: TRBJ2-1
V: TRBV7-6

CDR3: CASSQTGSPFF
D: .
J: TRBJ1-1
V: TRBV19